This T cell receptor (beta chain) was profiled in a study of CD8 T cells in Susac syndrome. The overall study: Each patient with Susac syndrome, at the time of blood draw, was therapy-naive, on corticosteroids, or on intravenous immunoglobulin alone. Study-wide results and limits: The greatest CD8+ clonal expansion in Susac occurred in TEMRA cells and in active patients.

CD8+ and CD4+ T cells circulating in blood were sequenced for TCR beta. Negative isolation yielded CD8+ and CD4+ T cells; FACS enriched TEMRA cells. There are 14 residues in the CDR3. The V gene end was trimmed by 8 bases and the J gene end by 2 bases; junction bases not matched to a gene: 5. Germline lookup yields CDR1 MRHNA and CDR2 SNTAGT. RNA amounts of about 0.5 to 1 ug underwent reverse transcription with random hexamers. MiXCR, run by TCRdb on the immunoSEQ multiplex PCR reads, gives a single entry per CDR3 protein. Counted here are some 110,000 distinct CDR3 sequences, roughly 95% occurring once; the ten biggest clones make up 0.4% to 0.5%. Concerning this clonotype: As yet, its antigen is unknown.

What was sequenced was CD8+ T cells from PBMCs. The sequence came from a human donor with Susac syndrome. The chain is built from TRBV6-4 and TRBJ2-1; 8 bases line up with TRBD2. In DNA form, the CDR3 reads TGTGCCAGCGGCGCGGGGGGTACCTACAATGAGCAGTTCTTC. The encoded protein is CASGAGGTYNEQFF.